The rows below give T cell receptor beta chains drawn from one sample of a study of T cell repertoires in cytomegalovirus infection. In TCRdb, the reads were re-called with MiXCR into one record per CDR3 protein. The sample holds about 310,000 distinct CDR3 sequences, just under 25% seen once. The antigens for these receptors are not known. Material: cultured PBMCs, obtained from culture after CMV antigen stimulation. All receptors come from a human donor in good health (CMV status not recorded). Some clones in this sample may be carry-over from other donors' samples. The CDR3 runs from the conserved cysteine through the conserved F or W. The D gene is left open where the match is weak. Clone size is given for some rows only: seen once, a few or many times, or a class if the clone is expanded.

>many|TRBJ1-4|TRBV7-2|TRBD1
TGTGCCAGCAGCATGGGACAGGGTGATAATGAAAAACTGTTTTTT
CASSMGQGDNEKLFF
>.|TRBJ1-1|TRBV10-3|TRBD1
TGTGCCATCAGTGAGATAAGGGGACAGGTTTATTTCTTT
CAISEIRGQVYFF
>few|TRBJ2-1|TRBV7-9|.
TGTGCCAGCAGCCCTCGAGGGGCCAGTTCATTCAGTGAGCAGTTCTTC
CASSPRGASSFSEQFF
>.|TRBJ2-1|TRBV20-1|.
TGCAGTGCTAGAGAAATGGTGGATGAGCAGTTCTTC
CSAREMVDEQFF
>few|TRBJ1-3|TRBV12-3/TRBV12-4|TRBD1
TGTGCCAGCAGGAACCTACAGGGGACAAGACACACCATATATTTT
CASRNLQGTRHTIYF
>.|TRBJ2-5|TRBV14|.
TGTGCCAGCAGCCAAGATGGACGGTTTGAAAGGGAGCCAAACCAAGAGACCCAGTACTTC
CASSQDGRFEREPNQETQYF
>.|TRBJ2-7|TRBV2|.
TGTGCCAGCAGAGACCCGGCGGCAGGGGCCTACGAGCAGTACTTC
CASRDPAAGAYEQYF
>few|TRBJ1-1|TRBV28|.
TGTGCCAGCAGTTTACCCGGGGGCGCTTTGGCTTTCTTT
CASSLPGGALAFF
>few|TRBJ2-3|TRBV7-2|.
TGTGCCAGCAGCTTATTTGCGAAGGGAGATACGCAGTATTTT
CASSLFAKGDTQYF
>.|TRBJ2-7|TRBV6-1|TRBD2
TGTGCCAGCCTTGGCGGGAGGGCCCTGTACGAGCAGTACTTC
CASLGGRALYEQYF
>.|TRBJ2-7|TRBV28|.
TGTGCCAGCAGCGAGGGATCGCAGTACTTC
CASSEGSQYF
>.|TRBJ2-1|TRBV5-6|TRBD2
TGTGCCAGCAGCCTGGGACTAGCGCCGAGCTCCTACAATGAGCAGTTCTTC
CASSLGLAPSSYNEQFF
>.|TRBJ2-1|TRBV11-3|.
TGTGCCAGCAGCTCAGATAGCAGCAATGAGCAGTTCTTC
CASSSDSSNEQFF
>many|TRBJ1-1|TRBV7-2|.
TGTGCCAGCAGCTTAGGTTGGGGCAGGGAGATGAACACTGAAGCTTTCTTT
CASSLGWGREMNTEAFF
>.|TRBJ2-3|TRBV5-1|TRBD1
TGCGCCAGCAGCTCCGCTGACAGGGGGAGGTGGGCAGATACGCAGTATTTT
CASSSADRGRWADTQYF
>.|TRBJ2-1|TRBV19|.
TGTGCCAGTAGTACACCCCAAGGAGTGCCCAACAATGAGCAGTTCTTC
CASSTPQGVPNNEQFF
>.|TRBJ1-5|TRBV18|.
TGTGCCAGCTCACCGAGCCAGGCAGGGCAGCCCCAGCATTTT
CASSPSQAGQPQHF
>.|TRBJ1-4|TRBV20-1|.
TGCAGTGCTACGCAGGACAGTGCAACTAATGAAAAACTGTTTTTT
CSATQDSATNEKLFF
>many|TRBJ2-1|TRBV12-3/TRBV12-4|.
TGTGCCAGCAGTTACGGTTTTTACAATGAGCAGTTCTTC
CASSYGFYNEQFF
>few|TRBJ2-3|TRBV29-1|.
TGCAGCCTACGACTAGTGGGGCGGCCAGATACGCAGTATTTT
CSLRLVGRPDTQYF
>.|TRBJ2-7|TRBV28|TRBD1
TGTGCCAGCAGGGGAGAGGACAGGGCGTCCTACGAGCAGTACTTC
CASRGEDRASYEQYF
>few|TRBJ2-1|TRBV7-6|TRBD2
TGTGCCAGCAGCTTAGATCTCACCCTACCTAGCGGGAACTACAATGAGCAGTTCTTC
CASSLDLTLPSGNYNEQFF
>few|TRBJ1-5|TRBV12-3/TRBV12-4|.
TGTGCCAGCAGTTTATGGGACCCCACAGAAAGCAATCAGCCCCAGCATTTT
CASSLWDPTESNQPQHF
>few|TRBJ2-1|TRBV7-7|.
TGTGCTAGCAGCTTAGACTTTGGCAATGAGCAGTTCTTC
CASSLDFGNEQFF
>.|TRBJ2-1|TRBV4-2|.
TGTGCCAGCAGCCAAGGGGGTCGTTGGAATGAGCAGTTCTTC
CASSQGGRWNEQFF
>many|TRBJ2-5|TRBV11-3|.
TGTGCCAGCAGACACGGGAAAGGTCGTATGGAGACCCAGTACTTC
CASRHGKGRMETQYF
>many|TRBJ2-5|TRBV4-1|.
TGCGCCAGCAGCCATCGACTAGACCCCCCGGAGGCCCAGTACTTC
CASSHRLDPPEAQYF
>few|TRBJ2-4|TRBV7-3|.
TGTGCCAGCAGCCCCAATGCTGAAAGGGGAAACATTCAGTACTTC
CASSPNAERGNIQYF
>.|TRBJ1-4|TRBV30|.
TGTGCCTGGAGTGTACGGGGCCCAAATGAAAAACTGTTTTTT
CAWSVRGPNEKLFF
>.|TRBJ2-1|TRBV29-1|.
TGCAGCGTTGAAGACAGGGACCAGCAGTTCTTC
CSVEDRDQQFF
>.|TRBJ2-1|TRBV6-8|.
TGTGCCAGCAGTTCTCAACAGGGCTCCTACAATGATCAGTTCTTC
CASSSQQGSYNDQFF
>few|TRBJ1-2|TRBV11-3|.
TGTGCCAGCAGCTTATCTGGGGGCCACGGCTACACCTTC
CASSLSGGHGYTF
>many|TRBJ2-3|TRBV7-3|TRBD2
TGTGCCAGCAGCTTAGATTTACTCGCGGGAGCCGATACGCAGTATTTT
CASSLDLLAGADTQYF
>.|TRBJ2-6|TRBV11-2|.
TGTGCCAGCAGCTTAGGAGGGGACGGGGCCAACGTCCTGACTTTC
CASSLGGDGANVLTF
>few|TRBJ1-5|TRBV7-9|.
TGTGCCAGCAGCCCCGGGGGGTCTCAGCCCCAGCATTTT
CASSPGGSQPQHF
>.|TRBJ1-3|TRBV4-1|TRBD1
TGCGCCAGCAGCCACGACAGGGGGGACACCATATATTTT
CASSHDRGDTIYF
>.|TRBJ1-3|TRBV18|TRBD1
TGTGCCAGCTCACCGATTCCTCCGGGACAGGGTCGAGGAAACACCATATATTTT
CASSPIPPGQGRGNTIYF
>many|TRBJ2-3|TRBV7-2|TRBD2
TGTGCCAGCAGCCGGGGACTAGCGGGGTCCACAGATACGCAGTATTTT
CASSRGLAGSTDTQYF
>many|TRBJ2-1|TRBV7-2|.
TGTGCCAGCAGCTTGTTGATTGGGCTTGCGGTAAATGAGCAGTTCTTC
CASSLLIGLAVNEQFF
>.|TRBJ2-4|TRBV7-2|.
TGTGCCAGCAGCTTAGATGGCAAAAACATTCAGTACTTC
CASSLDGKNIQYF
>.|TRBJ2-1|TRBV19|TRBD2
TGTGCCAGTAAACTAGCGGGCGACAATGAGCAGTTCTTC
CASKLAGDNEQFF
>.|TRBJ2-3|TRBV5-1|.
TGCGCCAGCAGCTTGAATGCGGGCCCCACAGATACGCAGTATTTT
CASSLNAGPTDTQYF
>.|TRBJ1-1|TRBV28|TRBD1
TGTGCCAGCAGTTTACACGGACAGGGGGCGGTGAACACTGAAGCTTTCTTT
CASSLHGQGAVNTEAFF
>many|TRBJ1-3|TRBV7-2|.
TGTGCCAGCAGCCGCGAGGGGGACGGAGCTGGCATATATTTT
CASSREGDGAGIYF